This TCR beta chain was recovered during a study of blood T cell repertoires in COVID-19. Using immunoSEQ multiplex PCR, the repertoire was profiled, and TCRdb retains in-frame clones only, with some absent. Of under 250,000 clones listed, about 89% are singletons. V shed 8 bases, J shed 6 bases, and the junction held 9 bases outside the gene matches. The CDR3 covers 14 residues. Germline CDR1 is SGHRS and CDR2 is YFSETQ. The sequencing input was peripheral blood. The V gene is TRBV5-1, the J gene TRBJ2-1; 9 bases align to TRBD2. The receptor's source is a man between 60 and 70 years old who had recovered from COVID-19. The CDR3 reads CASIGGLAFNEQFF. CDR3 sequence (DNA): TGCGCCAGTATAGGGGGACTAGCTTTCAATGAGCAGTTCTTC.